The source of this T cell receptor beta chain is a study of blood T cell repertoires in COVID-19. V was shortened by 0 bases and J by 14 bases, with 23 bases between the two germline ends. CDR1 is WSHSY and CDR2 is SAAADI in the germline V gene. This CDR3 comprises 17 residues. In the study's own analysis: Counts of nucleated cells, estimated from reference gene primer amplification, were obtained. Repertoires were generated with immunoSEQ multiplex PCR, while TCRdb's copy carries only in-frame clones and drops some. That table gives V, J and clone size, and the DNA gave D and trimming. Here the sample spans over 300,000 clones, 65% to 90% being singletons. The study drew participants aged about 18 to 90 years from fewer than 30 US areas. Recovered status in Cohort 3 required two negative PCRs, clearance, or symptom resolution.

Sample: PBMCs or T cells enriched from blood (not recorded which). The sequence was collected from a woman aged 18-29 years who had recovered from COVID-19. The chain is built from TRBV10-2 and TRBJ1-6; D unresolved. CDR3 loop: CASSESLGHQVLNTLHF. Here the CDR3 DNA reads TGCGCCAGCAGTGAGTCGTTAGGCCATCAGGTTCTCAATACCCTCCACTTT.